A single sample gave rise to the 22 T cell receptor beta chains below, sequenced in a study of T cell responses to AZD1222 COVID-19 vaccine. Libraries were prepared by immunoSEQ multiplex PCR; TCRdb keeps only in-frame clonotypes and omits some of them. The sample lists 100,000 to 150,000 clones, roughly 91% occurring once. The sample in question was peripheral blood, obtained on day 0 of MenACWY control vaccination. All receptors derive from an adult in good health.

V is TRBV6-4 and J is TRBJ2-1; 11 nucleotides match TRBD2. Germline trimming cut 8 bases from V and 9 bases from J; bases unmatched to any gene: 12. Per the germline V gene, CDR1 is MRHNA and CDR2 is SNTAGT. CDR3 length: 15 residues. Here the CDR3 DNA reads TGTGCCAGCGCGCCGGTAGCGGGAGGGGGTACTGAGCAGTTCTTC. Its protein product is CASAPVAGGGTEQFF.

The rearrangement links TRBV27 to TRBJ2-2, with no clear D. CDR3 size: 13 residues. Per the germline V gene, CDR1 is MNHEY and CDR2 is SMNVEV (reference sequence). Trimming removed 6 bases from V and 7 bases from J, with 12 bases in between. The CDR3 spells CASSFTRRGELFF. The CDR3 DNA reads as TGTGCCAGCAGCTTCACAAGACGCGGGGAGCTGTTTTTT.

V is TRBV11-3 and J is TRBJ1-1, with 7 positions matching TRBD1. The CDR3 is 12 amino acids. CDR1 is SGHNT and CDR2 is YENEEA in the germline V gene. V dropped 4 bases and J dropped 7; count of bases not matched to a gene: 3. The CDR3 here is CASSSTGYEAFF. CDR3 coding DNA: TGTGCCAGCAGCTCGACAGGGTATGAAGCTTTCTTT.

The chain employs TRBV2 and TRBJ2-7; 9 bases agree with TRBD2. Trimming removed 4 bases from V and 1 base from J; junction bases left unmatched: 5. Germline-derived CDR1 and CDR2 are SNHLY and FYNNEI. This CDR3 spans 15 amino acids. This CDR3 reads CASSGELAGSYEQYF. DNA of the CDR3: TGTGCCAGCAGTGGGGAGCTAGCGGGGTCCTACGAGCAGTACTTC.

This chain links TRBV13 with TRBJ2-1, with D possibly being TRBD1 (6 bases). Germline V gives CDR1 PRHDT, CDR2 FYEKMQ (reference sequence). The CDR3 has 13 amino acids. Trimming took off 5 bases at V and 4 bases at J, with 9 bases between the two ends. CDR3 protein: CASSPRGYNEQFF. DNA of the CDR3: TGTGCCAGCAGCCCCAGGGGATACAATGAGCAGTTCTTC.

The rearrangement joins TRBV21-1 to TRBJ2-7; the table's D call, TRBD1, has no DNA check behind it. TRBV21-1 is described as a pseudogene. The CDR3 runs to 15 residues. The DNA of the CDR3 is TGTGCCAGCAGCAAAACTGACAGGGGGACCTACGAGCAGTACTTC. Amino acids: CASSKTDRGTYEQYF.

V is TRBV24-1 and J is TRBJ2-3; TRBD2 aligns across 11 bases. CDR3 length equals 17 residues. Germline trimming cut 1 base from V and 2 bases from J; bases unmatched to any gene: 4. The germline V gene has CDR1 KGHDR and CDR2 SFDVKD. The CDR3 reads CATSDFSSGRYTDTQYF. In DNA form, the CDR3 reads TGTGCCACCAGTGATTTCTCTAGCGGGAGGTACACAGATACGCAGTATTTT.

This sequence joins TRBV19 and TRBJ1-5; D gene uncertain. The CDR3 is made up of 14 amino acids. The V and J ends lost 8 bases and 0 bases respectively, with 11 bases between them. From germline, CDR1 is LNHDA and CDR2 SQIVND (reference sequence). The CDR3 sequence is CASVGLNSNQPQHF. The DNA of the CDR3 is TGTGCCAGTGTAGGACTCAATAGCAATCAGCCCCAGCATTTT.

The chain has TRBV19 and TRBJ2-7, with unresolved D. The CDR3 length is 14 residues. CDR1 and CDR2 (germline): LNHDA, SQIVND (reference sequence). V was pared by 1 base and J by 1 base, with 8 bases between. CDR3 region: CASSIVTGSYEQYF. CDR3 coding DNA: TGTGCCAGTAGTATAGTAACGGGTTCCTACGAGCAGTACTTC.

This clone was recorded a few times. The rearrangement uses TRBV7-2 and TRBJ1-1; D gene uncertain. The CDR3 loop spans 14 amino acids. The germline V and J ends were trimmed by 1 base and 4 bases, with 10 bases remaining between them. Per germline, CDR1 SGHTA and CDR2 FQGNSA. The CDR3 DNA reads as TGTGCCAGCAGCTTAGGTTGGGGAGGCACTGAAGCTTTCTTT. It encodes CASSLGWGGTEAFF.

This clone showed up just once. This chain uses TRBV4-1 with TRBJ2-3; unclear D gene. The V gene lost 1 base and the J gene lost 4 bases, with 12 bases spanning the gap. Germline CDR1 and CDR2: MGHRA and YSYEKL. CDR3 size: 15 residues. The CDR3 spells CASSQGPSYADTQYF. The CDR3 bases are TGCGCCAGCAGCCAAGGACCTTCGTACGCAGATACGCAGTATTTT.

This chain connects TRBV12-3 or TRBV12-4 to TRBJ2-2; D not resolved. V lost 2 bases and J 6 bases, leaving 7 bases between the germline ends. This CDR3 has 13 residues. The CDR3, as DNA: TGTGCCAGCAGTTTATCCCGGGCCGGGGAGCTGTTTTTT. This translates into CASSLSRAGELFF.

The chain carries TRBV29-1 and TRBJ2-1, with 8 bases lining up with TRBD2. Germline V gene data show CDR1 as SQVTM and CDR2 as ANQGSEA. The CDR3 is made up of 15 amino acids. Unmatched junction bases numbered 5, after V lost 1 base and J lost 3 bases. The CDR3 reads CSVEALSGSYNEQFF. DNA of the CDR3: TGCAGCGTTGAAGCCCTCAGCGGGAGCTACAATGAGCAGTTCTTC.

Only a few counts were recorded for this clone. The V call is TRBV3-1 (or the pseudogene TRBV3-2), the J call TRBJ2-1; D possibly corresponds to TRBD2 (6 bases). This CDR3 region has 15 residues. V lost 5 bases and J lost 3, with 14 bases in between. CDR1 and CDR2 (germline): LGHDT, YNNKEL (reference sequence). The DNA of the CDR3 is TGTGCCAGCAGCTGGGCCGGGACTTTCTACAATGAGCAGTTCTTC. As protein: CASSWAGTFYNEQFF.

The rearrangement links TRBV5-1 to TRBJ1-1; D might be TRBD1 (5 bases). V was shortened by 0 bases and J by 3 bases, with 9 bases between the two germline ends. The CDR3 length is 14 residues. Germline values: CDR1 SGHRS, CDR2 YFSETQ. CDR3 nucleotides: TGCGCCAGCAGCTTGGGGGGCGCGTACACTGAAGCTTTCTTT. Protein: CASSLGGAYTEAFF.

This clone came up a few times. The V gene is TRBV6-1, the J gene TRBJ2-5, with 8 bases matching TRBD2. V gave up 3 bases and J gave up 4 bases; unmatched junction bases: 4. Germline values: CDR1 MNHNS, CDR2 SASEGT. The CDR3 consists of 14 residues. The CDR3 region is CASSETSARETQYF. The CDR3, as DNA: TGTGCCAGCAGTGAGACTAGCGCCCGAGAGACCCAGTACTTC.

This CDR3 reads CASSKTSKDEQYF. CDR3 nucleotide sequence: TGTGCCAGCAGCAAGACTAGTAAGGACGAGCAGTACTTC. This chain joins TRBV5-4 and TRBJ2-7; a possible D gene is TRBD2 (6 bases). The V end was cut by 4 bases, the J end by 5 bases, with 13 bases between. CDR3 length: 13 amino acids. Germline V CDR1 and CDR2: SGHNT, YYREEE (reference sequence).

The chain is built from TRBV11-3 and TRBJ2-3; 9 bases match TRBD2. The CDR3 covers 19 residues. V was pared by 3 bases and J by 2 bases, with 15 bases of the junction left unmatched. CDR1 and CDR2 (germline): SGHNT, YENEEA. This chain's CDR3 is CASSFGASGNRRLTDTQYF. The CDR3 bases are TGTGCCAGCAGCTTTGGCGCTAGCGGGAACAGACGACTCACAGATACGCAGTATTTT.

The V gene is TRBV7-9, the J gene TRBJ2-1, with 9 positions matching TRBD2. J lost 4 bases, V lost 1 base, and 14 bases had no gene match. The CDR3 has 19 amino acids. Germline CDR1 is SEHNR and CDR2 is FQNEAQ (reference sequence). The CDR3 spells CASSLGLAASSRTYNEQFF. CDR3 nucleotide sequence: TGTGCCAGCAGCTTAGGACTAGCGGCCTCGTCCCGAACTTACAATGAGCAGTTCTTC.

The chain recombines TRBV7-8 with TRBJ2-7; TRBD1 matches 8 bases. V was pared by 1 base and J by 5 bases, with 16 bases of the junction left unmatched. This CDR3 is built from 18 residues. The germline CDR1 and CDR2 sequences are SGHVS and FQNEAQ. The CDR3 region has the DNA TGTGCCAGCAGCTTAGGCACCGACTTACAAGGCAGGGGGCACGAGCAGTACTTC. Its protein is CASSLGTDLQGRGHEQYF.

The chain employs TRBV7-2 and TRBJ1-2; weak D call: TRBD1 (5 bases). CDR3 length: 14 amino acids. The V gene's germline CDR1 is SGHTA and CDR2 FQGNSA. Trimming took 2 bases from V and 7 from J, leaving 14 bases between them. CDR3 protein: CASSLPMQGVGYTF. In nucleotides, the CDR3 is TGTGCCAGCAGCTTACCAATGCAGGGAGTTGGCTACACCTTC.

The CDR3 region has the DNA TGTGCCAGCAGTTACACCAGGAACACTGAAGCTTTCTTT. Amino acid sequence: CASSYTRNTEAFF. The rearrangement joins TRBV6-2 or TRBV6-3 to TRBJ1-1; no reliable D call. The CDR3 has 13 amino acids. Germline-derived CDR1 and CDR2 are MNHEY and SVGEGT. Deletions cut 2 bases from V and 1 base from J, with 5 bases between.